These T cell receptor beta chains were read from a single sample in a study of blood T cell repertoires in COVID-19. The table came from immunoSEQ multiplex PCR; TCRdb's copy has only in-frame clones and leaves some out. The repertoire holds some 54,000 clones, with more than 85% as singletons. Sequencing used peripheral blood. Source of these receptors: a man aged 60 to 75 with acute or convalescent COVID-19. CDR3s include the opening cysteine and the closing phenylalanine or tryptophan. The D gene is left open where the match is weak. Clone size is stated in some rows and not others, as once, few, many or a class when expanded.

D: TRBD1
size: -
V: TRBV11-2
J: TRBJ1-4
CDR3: CASSPRGPNEKLFF
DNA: TGTGCCAGCAGCCCCAGGGGGCCTAATGAAAAACTGTTTTTT

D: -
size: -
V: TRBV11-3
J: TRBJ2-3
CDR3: CASSLVQGNTQYF
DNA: TGTGCCAGCAGCTTAGTTCAGGGGAATACGCAGTATTTT

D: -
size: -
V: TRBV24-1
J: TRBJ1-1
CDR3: CATSDLREGPNTEAFF
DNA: TGTGCCACCAGTGATCTAAGGGAGGGCCCCAACACTGAAGCTTTCTTT

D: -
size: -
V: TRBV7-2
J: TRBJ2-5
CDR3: CASSRRTLRETQYF
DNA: TGTGCCAGCAGCCGTCGGACATTACGAGAGACCCAGTACTTC

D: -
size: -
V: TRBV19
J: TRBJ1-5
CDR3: CASSITDSNQPQHF
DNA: TGTGCCAGTAGTATAACTGATAGCAATCAGCCCCAGCATTTT

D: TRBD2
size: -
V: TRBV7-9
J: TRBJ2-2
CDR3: CASSRTSGSDTGELFF
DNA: TGTGCCAGCAGCCGGACTAGCGGGAGTGACACCGGGGAGCTGTTTTTT

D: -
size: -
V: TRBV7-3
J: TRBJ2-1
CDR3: CASSTTVYNEQFF
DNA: TGTGCCAGCAGCACGACTGTCTACAATGAGCAGTTCTTC

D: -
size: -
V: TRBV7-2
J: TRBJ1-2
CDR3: CASSLEGGLSANYGYTF
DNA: TGTGCCAGCAGCTTAGAGGGGGGGCTATCAGCTAACTATGGCTACACCTTC

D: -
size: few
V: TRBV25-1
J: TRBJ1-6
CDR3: CASSPGGNSPLHF
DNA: TGTGCCAGCAGTCCCGGGGGAAATTCACCCCTCCACTTT

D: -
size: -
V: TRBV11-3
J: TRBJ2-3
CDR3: CASSPRLASTDTQYF
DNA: TGTGCCAGCAGCCCCCGACTGGCTAGCACAGATACGCAGTATTTT

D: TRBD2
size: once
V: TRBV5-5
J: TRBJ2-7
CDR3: CASSPRLAGSSYEQYF
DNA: TGTGCCAGCAGCCCAAGACTAGCGGGAAGCTCCTACGAGCAGTACTTC

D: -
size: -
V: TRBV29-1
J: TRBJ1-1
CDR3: CSVVTSREAFF
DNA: TGCAGCGTTGTGACTTCCCGTGAAGCTTTCTTT

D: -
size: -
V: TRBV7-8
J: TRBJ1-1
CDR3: CASSLSRTGLMNTEAFF
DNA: TGTGCCAGCAGCTTATCCCGCACAGGCCTTATGAACACTGAAGCTTTCTTT

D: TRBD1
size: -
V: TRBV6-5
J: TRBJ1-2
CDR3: CASKKDRAYYGYTF
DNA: TGTGCCAGCAAGAAGGACAGGGCATACTATGGCTACACCTTC